A single sample gave rise to the 22 T cell receptor beta chains below, sequenced in a study of CD8+ T cells in alopecia areata. Extracted from the samples, RNA was reverse transcribed into cDNA to serve as the sequencing template. Sequencing was performed with immunoSEQ multiplex PCR; in TCRdb, only in-frame clones are kept and a portion is missing. The sample has 250,000 or so clones, none seen only once. Sorting of pooled cutaneous lymph node cells was based on CD4, CD8alpha, NKG2D, NKG2ACE and other markers. Input material: CD4+ T cells sorted from a lymph node. These receptors originate from a C3H/HeJ mouse with alopecia areata. The strain bears MHC haplotype H2-k.

Ten or more counts support this clone. The germline and genes are mouse ones. The read stops 4 residues short of the end of the CDR3; the missing end is completed from the germline J gene. The V gene is TRBV13-1, the J gene TRBJ1-2, with 10 nucleotides matching TRBD1. Germline V gene sequence: CDR1 NSHNY, CDR2 SYGAGN. The CDR3 covers 16 residues. The ends lost 2 bases at V and 1 base at J; junction bases unmatched: 5. CDR3 DNA, as far as it was read: TGTGCCAGCAGTGAAACCCGGGACAGGGGAAACTCC. Translated: CASSETRDRGNS. The full CDR3 sequence reads CASSETRDRGNSDYTF.

A remark on this clone: Gene names refer to mouse genes. Incomplete CDR3 DNA: TGTGCCTGGAGCGAACAGTCAAACTCC. Encoded protein: CAWSEQSNS. The full CDR3 sequence reads CAWSEQSNSDYTF. This sequence joins TRBV31 and TRBJ1-2; no firm D call. The read falls 4 residues short of the CDR3 end, and the missing part is taken from the germline J gene. Looked up from germline, CDR1 is GKSSPN and CDR2 is SITVG. The CDR3 covers 13 residues. V lost 3 bases and J 0 bases, leaving 8 bases between the germline ends.

This clone was seen more than once but under ten times. The listed genes are named as in mouse. Read data end 4 residues before the CDR3 end; the end is taken from the germline J gene. Distinct nucleotide sequences in the sample also encode this CDR3. The V and J genes are TRBV13-1 and TRBJ1-2; D possibly corresponds to TRBD1 (6 bases). CDR1 is NSHNY and CDR2 is SYGAGN in the germline V gene. This CDR3 contains 14 residues. V was shortened by 2 bases and J by 0 bases, with 8 bases between the two germline ends. The sequenced part of the CDR3 DNA is TGTGCCAGCAGTGAAGGGGGAACAAACTCC. Translating gives CASSEGGTNS. The entire CDR3 is CASSEGGTNSDYTF.

This clone has a handful of counts. Gene names are mouse gene names. The read ends 4 residues before the CDR3 terminus; that terminus is restored from the germline J gene. The chain couples TRBV13-1 to TRBJ1-1, with TRBD1 identical over 7 bases. V was clipped by 4 bases and J by 0 bases; unmatched bases: 3. The CDR3 is made up of 14 amino acids. The V gene's germline CDR1 is NSHNY and CDR2 SYGAGN. Incomplete CDR3 DNA: TGTGCCAGCAGTTCGACAGGGTCAAACACA. It yields the protein CASSSTGSNT. The entire CDR3 sequence reads CASSSTGSNTEVFF.

With respect to this clone: Each gene name is a mouse one. With the read ending 4 residues before the CDR3 end, the germline J gene is used to fill in that end. This sample also contains other DNA sequences that code for the same CDR3. This chain connects TRBV12-1 to TRBJ2-5; TRBD1 aligns across 9 bases. CDR3 size: 15 residues. The V and J ends lost 0 bases and 1 base, in that order; junction bases with no gene match: 1. CDR1 and CDR2 from the germline V gene are SGHSN and HYEKVE. The CDR3 sequence: CASSLTGGDQDTQYF. The sequenced part of the CDR3 DNA is TGTGCCAGCTCTCTCACAGGGGGCGACCAAGAC.

As concerns this clone: Any gene name here is a mouse gene name. The missing CDR3 end, 4 residues past where the read stops, is filled in from the germline J gene. Different DNA sequences within this sample yield the same CDR3. The chain is built from TRBV13-3 and TRBJ2-1, with 10 positions matching TRBD1. Germline V gives CDR1 NNHDY, CDR2 SYVADS. J gave up 3 bases and V 7 bases, and 4 bases lay outside the gene matches. The CDR3 is 14 amino acids. CDR3 DNA (partial): TGTGCCAGCTCTCGGACAGGGGGCTATGCT. It is translated as CASSRTGGYA. Given in full, the CDR3 is CASSRTGGYAEQFF.

This clone was seen a handful of times. The gene names here belong to mouse. Read coverage stops 4 residues before the CDR3 terminus; the germline J gene supplies the remainder. The same CDR3 can be traced to other DNA sequences in this sample. This chain uses TRBV13-3 with TRBJ2-1, with TRBD2 matching 12 bases. Germline assignment: CDR1 NNHDY and CDR2 SYVADS. The CDR3 covers 15 residues. J gave up 2 bases and V 5 bases, and 2 bases lay outside the gene matches. Incomplete CDR3 DNA: TGTGCCAGCAGCCGGGACTGGGGGGACTATGCT. Its translation: CASSRDWGDYA. Given in full, the CDR3 is CASSRDWGDYAEQFF.

In regard to this clone: Mouse gene names apply. The CDR3 end is not reached by the read, which stops 4 residues before it; the germline J gene fills it in. The chain employs TRBV19 and TRBJ1-1; 9 bases agree with TRBD1. The germline V gene encodes CDR1 FNHDT and CDR2 SITEND (reference sequence). CDR3 length: 13 amino acids. CDR3 residues: CASSYRGRTEVFF. The part of the CDR3 DNA that was read is TGTGCCAGCAGTTACAGGGGGCGGACA.

As for this clone: Gene names are the mouse ones. The read terminates 3 residues ahead of where the CDR3 ends, so the germline J gene completes it. The chain uses TRBV19 and TRBJ1-6, with a weak D call TRBD1 (5 bases). TRBJ1-6 has ORF status, its function being uncertain. Per the germline V gene, CDR1 is FNHDT and CDR2 is SITEND (reference sequence). Trimming shortened V by 5 bases and J by 0 bases, and 9 bases separated the two germline ends. The CDR3 covers 15 residues. The covered CDR3 bases are TGTGCCAGCAGAATGACAGATTCCTATAATTCGCCC. Protein product: CASRMTDSYNSP. The complete CDR3 sequence is CASRMTDSYNSPLYF.

Comment on this clone: Here the gene names and germline are mouse. The read gets to within 4 residues of the CDR3 end, and the germline J gene fills in the rest. The rearrangement links TRBV1 to TRBJ2-1, with 7 bases lining up with TRBD1. The V and J ends lost 3 bases and 5 bases, in that order; junction bases with no gene match: 7. Germline V gene data show CDR1 as NSQYPW and CDR2 as LRSPGD (reference sequence). The CDR3 spans 15 residues. CDR3: CTCSAPRDRNAEQFF. CDR3 DNA, as far as it was read: TGCACCTGCAGTGCTCCCCGGGACAGAAATGCT.

As for this clone: Mouse names are used for the genes. The CDR3 is cut off 4 residues early in the read; its end comes from the germline J gene. The chain is built from TRBV19 and TRBJ2-7, with 9 bases identical to TRBD2. The V gene's germline CDR1 is FNHDT and CDR2 SITEND (reference sequence). The CDR3 is 13 residues long. CDR3 loop: CASSMNWGDEQYF. The sequenced part of the CDR3 DNA is TGTGCCAGCAGTATGAACTGGGGGGAT. Full variable domain (outside the CDR3, taken from reference TRBV19 and TRBJ2-7): GGIITQTPKFLIGQEGQKLTLKCQQNFNHDTMYWYRQDSGKGLRLIYYSITENDLQKGDLSEGYDASREKKSSFSLTVTSAQKNEMAVFLCASSMNWGDEQYFGPGTRLTVL.

This clone has a handful of counts. The genes and germline here are from mouse. The read ends 4 residues early relative to the CDR3; the germline J gene fills the gap. Other DNA variants within this sample encode the same CDR3. The rearrangement joins TRBV13-1 to TRBJ2-1, with 10 positions matching TRBD2. This CDR3 is built from 15 residues. J was trimmed by 0 bases and V by 5 bases; bases with no gene match: 2. CDR1 is NSHNY, CDR2 SYGAGN, per germline. Partial CDR3 DNA: TGTGCCAGCAGGGGACTGGGGATTAACTATGCT. It encodes CASRGLGINYA. The whole CDR3 region reads CASRGLGINYAEQFF.

Details on this clone: Each gene name is a mouse one. With the read ending 4 residues before the CDR3 end, the germline J gene is used to fill in that end. The chain couples TRBV31 to TRBJ1-2; D is undetermined. V was trimmed by 5 bases and J by 3 bases, leaving 7 bases between them. This CDR3 region has 11 residues. Germline loops: CDR1 GKSSPN, CDR2 SITVG. The CDR3 sequence is CAWDPDSDYTF. Partial CDR3 DNA: TGTGCCTGGGATCCAGACTCC.

Only a few counts were recorded for this clone. The gene symbols are mouse symbols. The read ends 4 residues early relative to the CDR3; the germline J gene fills the gap. The same CDR3 can be traced to other DNA sequences in this sample. The V gene is TRBV19, the J gene TRBJ2-7; 8 nucleotides match TRBD1. The J segment lost 3 bases and the V segment lost 5 bases, leaving 4 bases of the junction unmatched. This CDR3 spans 13 amino acids. Germline-derived CDR1 and CDR2 are FNHDT and SITEND (reference sequence). CDR3 DNA (partial): TGTGCCAGCAGGCCCACAGGGGGCTAT. It is translated as CASRPTGGY. The whole CDR3 protein reads CASRPTGGYEQYF.

This clone was seen a handful of times. The listed genes are named as in mouse. The CDR3 extends 3 residues past the end of the read, so its final part is completed from the germline J gene. The chain couples TRBV31 to TRBJ1-6; D is unclear. Being an ORF, TRBJ1-6 has a function that is uncertain. The CDR3 covers 13 residues. CDR1 is GKSSPN, CDR2 SITVG, per germline. Trimming shortened V by 5 bases and J by 0 bases, and 5 bases separated the two germline ends. CDR3 bases read: TGTGCCTGGCAGTATTCCTATAATTCGCCC. Residues: CAWQYSYNSP. In full, the CDR3 is CAWQYSYNSPLYF.

This clone has only a few counts. Germline and genes: mouse. The read is 4 residues too short to cover the CDR3 end, so that end is filled in from the germline J gene. The chain carries TRBV19 and TRBJ2-1; the D gene is possibly TRBD2 (6 bases). This CDR3 is built from 14 residues. From germline, CDR1 is FNHDT and CDR2 SITEND (reference sequence). With 1 base removed from V and 2 bases from J, the gap between germline ends came to 7 bases. CDR3 protein: CASSIRDYYAEQFF. CDR3 DNA, as far as it was read: TGTGCCAGCAGTATACGGGACTACTATGCT.

This clone was observed a handful of times. The gene symbols are mouse symbols. The CDR3 goes on 3 residues after the read ends, and that part is filled in from the germline J gene. The chain combines TRBV19 with TRBJ1-6; D ambiguous. TRBJ1-6 is treated as an ORF (open reading frame) with a function not yet certain. CDR1 is FNHDT, CDR2 SITEND, per germline (reference sequence). CDR3 length: 13 residues. V lost 5 bases and J lost 0, with 3 bases in between. The CDR3 DNA, read in part, is TGTGCCAGCAGCTCTTCCTATAATTCGCCC. Encoded protein: CASSSSYNSP. The whole CDR3 region reads CASSSSYNSPLYF.

For this clone: Genes here carry mouse names. Read data end 4 residues before the CDR3 end; the end is taken from the germline J gene. V usage is TRBV19 and J usage is TRBJ1-2; TRBD1 might be the D (6 bases). Germline lookup yields CDR1 FNHDT and CDR2 SITEND (reference sequence). Trimming pared 3 bases from V and 0 bases from J, leaving 12 bases between. The CDR3 is 15 amino acids. CDR3 residues: CASSKGRGANSDYTF. Partial CDR3 DNA: TGTGCCAGCAGTAAGGGCAGGGGCGCAAACTCC.

In this sample, this clone turned up a few times. Genes and germline are mouse. The read comes to an end 3 residues before the CDR3 does, leaving the germline J gene to fill in the end. The same CDR3 also results from other DNA sequences found in this sample. The chain combines TRBV13-2 with TRBJ1-6; D might be TRBD1 (6 bases). TRBJ1-6 is assigned to the ORF class and has an uncertain function. Germline CDR1 NNHNN, CDR2 SYGAGS (reference sequence). The V gene lost 0 bases and the J gene lost 4 bases, with 8 bases spanning the gap. CDR3 size: 15 residues. CDR3 DNA, as far as it was read: TGTGCCAGCGGTGATGGAACAGGGTATAATTCGCCC. Its translation is CASGDGTGYNSP. The entire CDR3 is CASGDGTGYNSPLYF.

Only a few counts were recorded for this clone. Mouse gene names apply. The read halts 3 residues ahead of the CDR3 end, with the missing end drawn from the germline J gene. The sample contains more than one DNA sequence encoding this CDR3. The V and J genes are TRBV1 and TRBJ1-6, with a weak D call TRBD1 (5 bases). TRBJ1-6 is known as an ORF, though its function is uncertain. The CDR3 spans 15 residues. Germline V gene sequence: CDR1 NSQYPW, CDR2 LRSPGD (reference sequence). Trimming pared 3 bases from V and 0 bases from J, leaving 6 bases between. The sequenced part of the CDR3 DNA is TGCACCTGCAGTGCGCAGGGTTCCTATAATTCGCCC. Its protein product is CTCSAQGSYNSP. The complete CDR3 sequence is CTCSAQGSYNSPLYF.

The sample holds a few counts of this clone. Germline and genes: mouse. Read sequence stops 3 residues before the CDR3 end, and the germline J gene provides the missing end. This sequence joins TRBV31 and TRBJ1-6; 11 bases are shared with TRBD1. TRBJ1-6 is noted as an ORF with a role that remains uncertain. The junction had 4 bases not matched to a gene; V was cut back by 5 bases and J by 7 bases. Per germline, CDR1 GKSSPN and CDR2 SITVG. This CDR3 contains 14 residues. CDR3 DNA, as far as it was read: TGTGCCTGGGGGAGGGACAGGGGGAATTCGCCC. It translates to CAWGRDRGNSP. The complete CDR3 sequence is CAWGRDRGNSPLYF.

The sample holds a few counts of this clone. Mouse germline and gene names are used. The CDR3 is cut off 4 residues early in the read; its end comes from the germline J gene. The chain is built from TRBV29 and TRBJ2-5; TRBD1 aligns across 9 bases. The CDR3 length is 14 residues. Germline V lookup: CDR1 MSHET, CDR2 SYDVDS. CDR3 region: CASSLGTGPDTQYF. Incomplete CDR3 DNA: TGTGCTAGCAGTTTGGGGACAGGGCCGGAC. The full variable domain, in which reference TRBV29 and TRBJ2-5 provide the parts outside the CDR3, is DMKVTQMPRYLIKRMGENVLLECGQDMSHETMYWYRQDPGLGLQLIYISYDVDSNSEGDIPKGYRVSRKKREHFSLILDSAKTNQTSVYFCASSLGTGPDTQYFGPGTRLLVL.